The clone carrying this T cell receptor beta chain has just a few counts. Its matching antigen is unknown. Other DNA sequences in the same sample also yield this CDR3. These data are taken from a study of beta chain features in type 1 diabetes. About the research overall: Patients did not differ from healthy donors in age, gender or cell yield. General study points: A cDNA-based sequencing approach could over-represent cells with high TCR expression. All four CD4+ subsets of Type 1 diabetes patients contained TCRB CDR3s that were moderately but significantly shorter.

The authors reverse transcribed all of the isolated RNA, so sequencing captured expressed TCRB transcripts. Assay used: immunoSEQ multiplex PCR; TCRdb lists only in-frame clones, some missing. Of about 660,000 clones in the sample, 11% to 15% were seen once. The V end was cut by 5 bases, the J end by 4 bases, with 11 bases between. Germline V gene lookup returns CDR1 GTSNPN and CDR2 SVGIG (reference sequence). CDR3 length: 12 amino acids. Sequences were obtained from naive CD4+ T cells from blood. This sequence originates from a man between 18 and 29 years old with type 1 diabetes. The rearrangement links TRBV30 to TRBJ1-1; D may be TRBD1 (5 bases). CDR3 loop: CAWGAGSTEAFF. CDR3 bases: TGTGCCTGGGGGGCAGGGAGCACTGAAGCTTTCTTT.